This is a list of T cell receptor beta chains from one sample in a study of CD8+ T cells in alopecia areata. The method was immunoSEQ multiplex PCR; TCRdb's version includes in-frame clones alone and lacks a portion of them. Seen here are some 200,000 clones, 50% to 60% observed once, and the top ten hold 3% to 4%. Specimen: CD4+ T cells sorted from blood, collected at week 4, from a patient treated with tofacitinib. The receptors were gathered from a human donor with alopecia areata. Both conserved end residues are part of each CDR3. A D gene is named only where the DNA matches it firmly. Some rows mark clone size as missing; the rest say once, few, many or name a class of expanded clone.

size	J	D	V	CDR3	DNA
NA	TRBJ1-2	NA	TRBV4-2	CASSQGWVRGANYGYTF	TGTGCCAGCAGCCAAGGATGGGTCAGGGGAGCTAACTATGGCTACACCTTC
NA	TRBJ2-6	NA	TRBV30	CAWFRGRVTPGANVLTF	TGTGCCTGGTTCCGAGGGCGGGTCACGCCCGGGGCCAACGTCCTGACTTTC
NA	TRBJ1-2	NA	TRBV18	CASSPEQSDGYTF	TGTGCCAGCTCACCAGAACAGAGCGATGGCTACACCTTC
once	TRBJ2-5	TRBD1	TRBV28	CASRTGVQETQYF	TGTGCCAGCCGGACAGGGGTACAAGAGACCCAGTACTTC
NA	TRBJ1-2	TRBD1	TRBV29-1	CSVSDRGNGYTF	TGCAGCGTTTCTGACAGGGGGAACGGCTACACCTTC
NA	TRBJ1-2	NA	TRBV30	CAWSEGFYGYTF	TGTGCCTGGAGCGAGGGGTTTTATGGCTACACCTTC
few	TRBJ2-7	NA	TRBV28	CASSFLRGGEQYF	TGTGCCAGCAGTTTCCTCAGGGGAGGCGAGCAGTACTTC
NA	TRBJ1-6	NA	TRBV6-5	CASSQGTPYNSPLHF	TGTGCCAGCAGCCAAGGGACACCGTATAATTCACCCCTCCACTTT
NA	TRBJ1-2	NA	TRBV25-1	CASSDVIDYTF	TGTGCCAGCAGTGACGTGATCGACTACACCTTC
NA	TRBJ1-4	NA	TRBV25-1	CASSEGSLIREKLFF	TGTGCCAGCAGTGAGGGCAGCCTGATACGGGAAAAACTGTTTTTT
few	TRBJ2-2	TRBD2	TRBV19	CASTQLMRGGRVKTGELFF	TGTGCCAGTACCCAACTTATGCGGGGGGGCCGGGTGAAGACCGGGGAGCTGTTTTTT
NA	TRBJ2-1	TRBD1	TRBV30	CAWDRATSYNEQFF	TGTGCCTGGGACAGGGCTACATCGTACAATGAGCAGTTCTTC
few	TRBJ2-3	NA	TRBV10-3	CAAQGTDTQYF	TGTGCCGCCCAGGGCACAGATACGCAGTATTTT
NA	TRBJ1-2	NA	TRBV5-1	CASSPDSSYGYTF	TGCGCCAGCAGCCCGGACAGCTCCTATGGCTACACCTTC
NA	TRBJ1-6	TRBD1	TRBV7-9	CASSSVNRGSYNSPLHF	TGTGCCAGCAGCTCCGTAAACAGGGGATCCTATAATTCACCCCTCCACTTT
NA	TRBJ2-3	NA	TRBV14	CASRRGLFTDTQYF	TGTGCCAGCAGACGCGGGCTCTTCACAGATACGCAGTATTTT
NA	TRBJ2-2	NA	TRBV4-3	CASSQLDLFSNTGELFF	TGCGCCAGCAGCCAACTGGACCTTTTCTCTAACACCGGGGAGCTGTTTTTT
few	TRBJ1-2	NA	TRBV7-9	CASTPGRFVEGYTF	TGTGCCAGCACCCCCGGGCGGTTCGTGGAGGGCTACACCTTC
NA	TRBJ1-2	TRBD1	TRBV29-1	CSVDGTGVDGYTF	TGCAGCGTTGACGGGACAGGGGTGGATGGCTACACCTTC
NA	TRBJ2-1	NA	TRBV30	CAWSVDLGRSEQFF	TGTGCCTGGAGTGTTGATTTGGGGAGGAGTGAGCAGTTCTTC